The source of this TCR beta chain is a study of glioma-infiltrating T cells after dendritic cell vaccination. Documented time point: after dendritic cell vaccination, including at tumor progression/relapse. Before vaccination, two weeks after the third vaccination, and at progression, PBMC were collected. The study, taken as a whole, reports: Only a small number of patients had complete blood and tumor samples.

As to this clone: The antigen remains unidentified.

TCRB CDR3 was amplified from 2 ug genomic DNA or less. Primers: 60 V beta forward and 13 J beta reverse. Sequenced by immunoSEQ multiplex PCR; TCRdb stores in-frame clones only, minus some. The table records about 110,000 clones, 90% of them present only once. CDR1 and CDR2 from the germline V gene are SGHVS and FQNEAQ. V was clipped by 5 bases and J by 8 bases, with 12 bases between them. The CDR3 consists of 13 residues. The genes are TRBV7-8 and TRBJ1-4; no firm D call. Material: blood, obtained after dendritic cell vaccination. The clonotype was recovered from a human donor with glioblastoma. The CDR3 loop reads CASSPGPFEKLFF. As DNA, the CDR3 is TGTGCCAGCAGCCCTGGCCCTTTCGAAAAACTGTTTTTT.